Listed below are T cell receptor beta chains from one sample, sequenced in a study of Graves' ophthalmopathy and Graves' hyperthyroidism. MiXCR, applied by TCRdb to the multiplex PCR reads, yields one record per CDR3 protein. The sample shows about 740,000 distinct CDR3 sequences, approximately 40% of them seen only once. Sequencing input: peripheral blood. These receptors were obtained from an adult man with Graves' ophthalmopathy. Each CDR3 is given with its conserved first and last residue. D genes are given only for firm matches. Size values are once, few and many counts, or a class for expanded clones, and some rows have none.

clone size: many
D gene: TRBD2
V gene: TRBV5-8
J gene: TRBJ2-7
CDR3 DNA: TGTGCCAGCAGCTTGGCCTTAGCGGGGGACACCTACGAGCAGTACTTC
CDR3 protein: CASSLALAGDTYEQYF

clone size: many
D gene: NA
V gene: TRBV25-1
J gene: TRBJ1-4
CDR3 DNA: TGTGCCAGCAGGGAGTTTGAAAAACTGTTTTTT
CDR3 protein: CASREFEKLFF

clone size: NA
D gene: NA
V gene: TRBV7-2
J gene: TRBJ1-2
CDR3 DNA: TGTGCCAGCAGCTTAGTTCAGACAGGTTTTAACTATGGCTACACCTTC
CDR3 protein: CASSLVQTGFNYGYTF

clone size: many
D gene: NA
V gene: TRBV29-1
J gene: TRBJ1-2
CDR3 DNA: TGCAGCGTGGACATATCAACACGGGACTATGGCTACACCTTC
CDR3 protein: CSVDISTRDYGYTF

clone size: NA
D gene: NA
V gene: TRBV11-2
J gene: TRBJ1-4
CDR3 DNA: TGTGCCAGCAGCTTAGGTTTCAGGTCGTACGAAAAACTGTTTTTT
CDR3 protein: CASSLGFRSYEKLFF

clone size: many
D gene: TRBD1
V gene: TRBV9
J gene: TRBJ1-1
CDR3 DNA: TGTGCCAGCAGCGTAGTAGGGACAGGGAACACTGAAGCTTTCTTT
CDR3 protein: CASSVVGTGNTEAFF

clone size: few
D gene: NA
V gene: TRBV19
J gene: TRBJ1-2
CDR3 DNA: TGTGCCAGTAGTATAACGAGGGGCAACTATGGCTACACCTTC
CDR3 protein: CASSITRGNYGYTF

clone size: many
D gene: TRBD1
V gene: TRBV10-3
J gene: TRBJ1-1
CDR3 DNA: TGTGCCATCAGTGAGTCTGGGACAGGGAGGGTTGAAGCTTTCTTT
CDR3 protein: CAISESGTGRVEAFF

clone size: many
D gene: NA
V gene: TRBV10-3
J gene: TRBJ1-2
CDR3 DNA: TGTGCCATCAGGACTGAATCGACAGGCGGGAACTATGGCTACACCTTC
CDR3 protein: CAIRTESTGGNYGYTF

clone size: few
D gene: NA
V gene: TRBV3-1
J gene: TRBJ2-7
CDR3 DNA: TGTGCCAGCAGCCAAGGGACGGGAGCACACGAGCAGTACTTC
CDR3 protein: CASSQGTGAHEQYF

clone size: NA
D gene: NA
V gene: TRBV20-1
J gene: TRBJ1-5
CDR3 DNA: TGCAGTGCTATCGAGGTGGGGTTTTATCAGCCCCAGCATTTT
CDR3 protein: CSAIEVGFYQPQHF

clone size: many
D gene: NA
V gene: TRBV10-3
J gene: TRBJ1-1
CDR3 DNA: TGTGCCATCAGTGAGTCGCAGGGTCCCGGCCCTGAAGCTTTCTTT
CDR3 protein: CAISESQGPGPEAFF

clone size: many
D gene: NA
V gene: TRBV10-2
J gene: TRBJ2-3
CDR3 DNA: TGCGCCAGCAGTGCCACAGATACGCAGTATTTT
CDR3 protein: CASSATDTQYF

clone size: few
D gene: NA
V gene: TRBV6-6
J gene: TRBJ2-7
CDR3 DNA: TGTGCCAGCAACCGGGCCGGGAGCTCCTACGAGCAGTACTTC
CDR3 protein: CASNRAGSSYEQYF

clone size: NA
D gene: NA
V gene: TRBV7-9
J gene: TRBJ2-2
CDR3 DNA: TGTGCCAGCAGCCAAGGTCGTGAAGAGAACACCGGGGAGCTGTTTTTT
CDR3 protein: CASSQGREENTGELFF

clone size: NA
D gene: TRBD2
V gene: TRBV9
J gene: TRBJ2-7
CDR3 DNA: TGTGCCAGCAGCCCGGGACTAGCGGGATCGAGCTCCTACGAGCAGTACTTC
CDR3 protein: CASSPGLAGSSSYEQYF

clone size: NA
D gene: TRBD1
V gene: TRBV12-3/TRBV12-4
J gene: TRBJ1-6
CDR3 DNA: TGCGCCAGCAGTGAGTTTACAGGGGCAAATTCACCCCTCCACTTT
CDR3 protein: CASSEFTGANSPLHF

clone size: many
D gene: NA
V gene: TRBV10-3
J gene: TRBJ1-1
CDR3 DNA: TGTGCCAGCAGTGAGAGCAGGGGCAACACTGAAGCTTTCTTT
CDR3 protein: CASSESRGNTEAFF

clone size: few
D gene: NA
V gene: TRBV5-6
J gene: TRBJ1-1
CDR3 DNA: TGTGCCAGCACTTCGGATGGGAACACTGAAGCTTTCTTT
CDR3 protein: CASTSDGNTEAFF

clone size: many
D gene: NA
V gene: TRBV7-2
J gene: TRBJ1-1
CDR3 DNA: TGTGCCAGCAGCTTCTCAGTTAACACTGAAGCTTTCTTT
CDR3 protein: CASSFSVNTEAFF

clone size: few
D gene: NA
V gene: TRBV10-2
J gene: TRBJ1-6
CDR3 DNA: TGTGCCAGCAGTTACTCCCGGCGGGGGGCGGTGAATTCACCCCTCCACTTT
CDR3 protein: CASSYSRRGAVNSPLHF

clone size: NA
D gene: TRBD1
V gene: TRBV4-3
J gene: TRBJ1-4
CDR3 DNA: TGCGCCAGCAGCCAAGATGAAGGGGGCTATGAAAAACTGTTTTTT
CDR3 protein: CASSQDEGGYEKLFF

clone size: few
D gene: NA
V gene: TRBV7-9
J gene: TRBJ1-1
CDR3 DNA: TGTGCCAGCAGCTACGGGGGTGGGGCTGAAGCTTTCTTT
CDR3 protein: CASSYGGGAEAFF

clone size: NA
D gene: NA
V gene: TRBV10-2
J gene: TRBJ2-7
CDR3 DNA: TGCGCCAGCAGTGAGTTCCCCGTTGGGGAGCAGTACTTC
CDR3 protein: CASSEFPVGEQYF

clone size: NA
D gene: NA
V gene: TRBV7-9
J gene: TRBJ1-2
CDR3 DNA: TGTGCCAGCAGCCCACGACAGGCAGGGTTGAGGGGCTACACCTTC
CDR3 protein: CASSPRQAGLRGYTF

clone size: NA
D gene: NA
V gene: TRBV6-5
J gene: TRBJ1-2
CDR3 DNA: TGTGCCAGCAGGACCGACTCGGACGGGGACAACGGCTACACCTTC
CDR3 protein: CASRTDSDGDNGYTF

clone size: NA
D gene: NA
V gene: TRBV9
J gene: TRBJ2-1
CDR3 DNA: TGTGCCAGCAGCGCCGCACGAGGGGTGTTCTACAATGAGCAGTTCTTC
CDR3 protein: CASSAARGVFYNEQFF

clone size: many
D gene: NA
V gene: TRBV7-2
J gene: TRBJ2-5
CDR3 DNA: TGTGCCAGCAGCTTAGGGGGGGTCCAAGAGACCCAGTACTTC
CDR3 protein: CASSLGGVQETQYF

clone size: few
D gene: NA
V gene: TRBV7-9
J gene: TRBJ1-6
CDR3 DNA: TGTGCCAGCAGCTTAGCGGGATTTCGAAATTCACCCCTCCACTTT
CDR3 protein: CASSLAGFRNSPLHF

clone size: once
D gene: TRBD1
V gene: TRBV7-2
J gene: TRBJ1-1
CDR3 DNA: TGTGCCAGCACCCTGACAGGGTGGACTGAAGCTTTCTTT
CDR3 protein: CASTLTGWTEAFF